This TCR beta chain comes out of a study of blood T cell repertoires in COVID-19. The CDR3 spans 14 residues. The germline CDR1 and CDR2 sequences are MDHEN and SYDVKM. V trimming: 6 bases; J trimming: 3 bases; junction bases outside the gene matches: 4. In the authors' methods: Reference gene primer amplification gave estimated nucleated cell counts. Generated by immunoSEQ multiplex PCR, the TCRdb table keeps only in-frame clones and is missing some. The DNA was the basis for D and trimming; V, J and clone size are from that table. The sample has just under 300,000 clones, approximately 86% seen once.

Sequencing used peripheral blood. The clonotype was recovered from a man between 65 and 85 years old with acute or convalescent COVID-19. The chain carries TRBV28 and TRBJ2-7; 11 bases are shared with TRBD2. The chain's CDR3 is CASRVLAGDYEQYF. CDR3 coding DNA: TGTGCCAGCAGGGTACTAGCGGGGGACTACGAGCAGTACTTC.